This T cell receptor (beta chain) was recovered during a study of blood T cell repertoires in COVID-19. Across the whole study: The United States, Italy and Spain provided the acute and convalescent COVID-19 samples.

Clones were sequenced by immunoSEQ multiplex PCR, and TCRdb holds only the in-frame ones, with some missing. This table holds 200,000 to 250,000 clones, about four fifths found once. Germline CDR1 reads SGHVS; CDR2 reads FQNEAQ. The CDR3 totals 14 residues. V lost 2 bases to trimming and J lost 3 bases, with 8 bases between them. The J gene is TRBJ2-1, the V gene TRBV7-8; no definite D call. This clonotype was sampled from an elderly woman with COVID-19, enrolled during active disease. Sequencing was performed on peripheral blood. The CDR3 DNA reads TGTGCCAGCAGCTTATGGAGTTACTACAATGAGCAGTTCTTC. It codes for CASSLWSYYNEQFF.